The rows below give T cell receptor delta chains drawn from one sample of a study of gamma-delta chains in newborns, infants, children. TCRdb reanalyzed the reads using CATT. Counted here are some 10,000 delta-chain clones, around 8.8% occurring once; the ten biggest clones make up more than 3.5%. Sequencing was performed on blood. These receptors were taken from a child who was a newborn, infant or young child, either healthy, febrile or measles-vaccinated (not recorded which). The conserved cysteine and the conserved F or W are not part of the CDR3 here.

V gene	CDR3 length	J gene	CDR3 protein
TRDV2	18	TRDJ1	ACDTLPSGTMVGKDDKLI
TRDV2	13	TRDJ1	ACDTLGLGDTVLI
TRDV2	13	TRDJ1	ACDTITSSRDKLI
TRDV2	15	TRDJ1	ACDPLGRRGTTDKLI
TRDV2	12	TRDJ1	ACDGIANPDKLI
TRDV2	17	TRDJ1	ACDTVEVLGVLNTDKLI
TRDV2	15	TRDJ1	ACDDVRGMPYTDKLI
TRDV2	14	TRDJ1	ACDVLGDTDTDKLI
TRDV2	13	TRDJ1	ACDSLTRRADKLI
TRDV2	16	TRDJ1	ACDTITGGLGYTDKLI
TRAV29/DV5	17	TRDJ3	AASANPPRFTWDTRQMF
TRDV2	13	TRDJ1	AREHLGIQADKLI
TRDV2	12	TRDJ1	ACDTVPHTDKLI
TRDV2	15	TRDJ1	ACDTVGTGGSTDKLI
TRDV2	17	TRDJ3	ACDTAGIVSSWDTRQMF
TRDV2	15	TRDJ1	ACDLWGITSYTDKLI
TRDV2	18	TRDJ3	ACDSYWGIPSSWDTRQMF
TRDV2	20	TRDJ1	ACDSLIDTGGLDDKYTDKLI
TRDV2	15	TRDJ1	ACDTLGTPGDTDKLI
TRDV2	15	TRDJ1	ACDPVGGTMYTDKLI
TRDV2	13	TRDJ1	ACDPLGAYTDKLI
TRDV2	13	TRDJ1	ACAPLLGDTDKLI
TRDV2	14	TRDJ1	ACDTVGGTHTDKLI
TRDV2	15	TRDJ1	ACDTLEPGDTPDKLI
TRDV2	14	TRDJ1	ACDTWGDTDTDKLI
TRDV2	17	TRDJ1	ACDTVESGGYADTDKLI
TRDV2	13	TRDJ1	ACDTVGTYTDKLI
TRDV2	13	TRDJ1	ACDTVGGYFDKLI